Listed below are T cell receptor beta chains from one sample, sequenced in a study of cytomegalovirus exposure and HLA in healthy donors. This table comes from immunoSEQ multiplex PCR, and its TCRdb copy is limited to in-frame clones, with some not included. Altogether fewer than 250,000 clones are present, over 80% being singletons, with the ten largest covering approximately 0.71%. The sequenced material came from PBMCs. The receptors come from a boy aged 2 to 10 in good health and CMV-seronegative. Each CDR3 is given with its conserved first and last residue. A D gene is named only where the DNA matches it firmly. The size of a clone is reported for some rows only, either as once, few or many, or as a class for expanded clones.

TRBV19	NA	TRBJ1-2	NA	CASSIGGLDYGYTF
TRBV5-8	NA	TRBJ1-2	TRBD1	CASSLGDRGYGYTF
TRBV6-1	few	TRBJ1-5	NA	CASSEGGGVRNQPQHF
TRBV5-1	NA	TRBJ2-3	TRBD2	CASSLELAGVMKQYF
TRBV9	NA	TRBJ2-1	NA	CASSVGGVAHNEQFF
TRBV10-3	NA	TRBJ2-2	NA	CAISGRGSKDTGELFF
TRBV5-1	NA	TRBJ1-1	NA	CASSLGVGQGIVGNTEAFF
TRBV11-2	few	TRBJ1-1	NA	CASSLGGEAFF
TRBV2	NA	TRBJ2-7	NA	CASSQYEQYF
TRBV19	NA	TRBJ2-7	TRBD2	CASSASGTSGRPTYEQYF
TRBV10-2	NA	TRBJ2-3	TRBD2	CASSESRLAGSTDTQYF
TRBV20-1	NA	TRBJ1-2	TRBD1	CSTGVAYGYTF
TRBV7-2	once	TRBJ1-2	TRBD1	CASSFRQGGYPNYGYTF
TRBV19	NA	TRBJ2-2	NA	CASSVGAANTGELFF
TRBV30	NA	TRBJ1-5	NA	CAWSAARSNQPQHF
TRBV6-5	NA	TRBJ2-7	TRBD2	CASSISGRVYEQYF
TRBV5-6	NA	TRBJ2-5	TRBD2	CASSPGRGASYF
TRBV13	NA	TRBJ1-1	TRBD1	CASSPNGQGGTEAFF
TRBV30	few	TRBJ2-7	NA	CAWSVRFKSYEQYF
TRBV4-1	NA	TRBJ1-6	TRBD1	CASSHVGQDNSPLHF
TRBV19	NA	TRBJ1-2	TRBD1	CASSIARTGYGYTF
TRBV7-2	NA	TRBJ1-2	TRBD1	CASSSGQGWGYTF
TRBV6-5	NA	TRBJ2-2	NA	CASSYSWANTGELFF
TRBV2	NA	TRBJ2-5	TRBD2	CASSPSGGLRETQYF
TRBV10-3	NA	TRBJ1-1	TRBD1	CAIRARTGTINTEAFF
TRBV6-5	NA	TRBJ2-5	TRBD1	CASNRDRVAKTQYF
TRBV27	NA	TRBJ1-4	TRBD1	CASSLGTGRGNEKLFF
TRBV6-5	NA	TRBJ1-6	NA	CASTRGFDDNSPLHF
TRBV6-1	NA	TRBJ1-2	NA	CASSEGSGGEANYGYTF
TRBV5-6	once	TRBJ2-1	NA	CASSMTRGYNEQFF
TRBV7-9	few	TRBJ2-1	TRBD1	CASSPGTGDEQFF
TRBV30	NA	TRBJ2-6	NA	CAWSASGVLTF
TRBV6-6	NA	TRBJ1-2	NA	CASSYSKGLWGYTF
TRBV2	NA	TRBJ1-2	TRBD1	CASSPPGQRDGYTF
TRBV5-1	NA	TRBJ1-1	NA	CASSLAGGRDTEAFF
TRBV4-1	few	TRBJ1-5	NA	CASSQGDFSNQPQHF
TRBV4-1	NA	TRBJ2-5	NA	CASSRDSKETQYF